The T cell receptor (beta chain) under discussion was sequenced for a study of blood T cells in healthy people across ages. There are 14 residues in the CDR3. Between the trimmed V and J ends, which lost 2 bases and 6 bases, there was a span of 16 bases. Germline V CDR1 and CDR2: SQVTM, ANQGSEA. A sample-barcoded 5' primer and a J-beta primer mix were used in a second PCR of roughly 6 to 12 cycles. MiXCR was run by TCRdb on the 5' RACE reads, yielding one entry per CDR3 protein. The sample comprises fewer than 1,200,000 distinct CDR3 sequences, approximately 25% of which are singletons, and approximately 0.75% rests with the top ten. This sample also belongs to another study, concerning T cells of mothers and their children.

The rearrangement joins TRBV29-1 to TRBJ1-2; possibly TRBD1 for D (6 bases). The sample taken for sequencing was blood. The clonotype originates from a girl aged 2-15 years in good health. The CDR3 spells CSVELRTVFNGYTF. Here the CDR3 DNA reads TGCAGCGTTGAACTCCGGACAGTCTTCAATGGCTACACCTTC.